This T cell receptor (beta chain) emerged from a study of blood T cell repertoires in COVID-19 (TCRdb year 2020). Study-wide context: Collaborator samples came from the United States, Italy and Spain and covered acute and convalescent phases of COVID-19. The material from the prospective study consisted of cDNA or gDNA derived from T cells, B-cell-depleted T cells, or PBMCs. Where available, HLA class I and class II types were taken from metadata supplied by the sample provider and were not determined by assay-based typing. A de-identified subject ID, COVID-19 status, age in years and sex were almost always included in the sample metadata. The dataset comprised deeply sampled blood TCRbeta repertoires from subjects exposed to, actively infected with, or recovered from COVID-19. A freely available public database, intended as a resource for researchers studying the immune response to SARS-CoV-2, is where the repertoires were released. The samples were drawn from the first 160 participants of the ongoing ImmuneRACE study and from under 1,500 subjects provided by 6 global collaborators. General conclusions and limits of the study: Clinical and demographic metadata were provided uncurated, with the amount varying by source and participant.

The CDR3, from cysteine to phenylalanine, totals 14 residues. Only CDR3 DNA is held: 42 bases, read in frame from base 1. The germline V gene (reference sequence) yields MNHEY for CDR1 and SMNVEV for CDR2. V sheds 2 bases and J sheds 13 bases, leaving 20 bases between their ends. Each collaborating institution followed its own protocols to collect whole blood in K2EDTA tubes. For TCRbeta analysis, collaborator samples were shipped as frozen whole blood, as isolated PBMCs, or as DNA extracted from either sample type. TCRbeta CDR3 regions were amplified from genomic DNA by means of the immunoSEQ Assay, a bias-controlled multiplex PCR. From the authors' description of their analysis: Nucleated cell counts per sample were estimated from amplification of reference gene primers within the assay. To quantify the absolute abundance of each unique TCRbeta CDR3 rearrangement, sequence reads were collapsed and filtered. Productive Simpson clonality was computed per sample as the square root of Simpson's diversity index over productive rearrangements. Drawn from immuneACCESS, this table holds only the in-frame rearrangements with V and J called that TCRdb kept. Clones are partly lost; checked studies trace under half to an unresolved V gene and leave the rest unexplained. That table is the source of V, J and clone size, and D and trimming were worked out from the DNA. The sample has around 200,000 clones on record, more than 70% of them singletons. In total, the top ten clones hold under 2% of the sample.

With regard to this clone: Its antigen remains unidentified. Base qualities were left out, and no much larger clone turns up one base away.

Sequencing was done on a sample of peripheral blood. The receptor chain draws on TRBV27 and TRBJ1-2; a tentative D call is TRBD1 (6 bases match). This clonotype was sampled from a man aged 18 to 29 with active or convalescent COVID-19. The sequenced DNA: TGTGCCAGCAGTTTAGTATCAGGGGCGCGCCCCTTCACCTTC. It encodes CASSLVSGARPFTF.